This entry lists 12 T cell receptor beta chains sequenced from one sample in a study of CD8 T cells in Susac syndrome. RNA in amounts of roughly 0.5 to 1 ug was reverse transcribed with random hexamers. TCRdb itself ran the immunoSEQ multiplex PCR reads through MiXCR, one entry per CDR3 protein. This sample yields 200,000 to 300,000 distinct CDR3 sequences, of which around 96% are seen a single time; under 0.12% belongs to the top ten. The sample taken for sequencing was CD4+ T cells from PBMCs. The receptor set was obtained from a human donor with Susac syndrome.

The CDR3 reads CASSQVGTSGSDEQFF. The CDR3 region has the DNA TGTGCCAGCAGCCAAGTCGGGACTAGCGGGAGCGATGAGCAGTTCTTC. This rearrangement joins TRBV3-1 to TRBJ2-1; 14 bases align to TRBD2. From germline, CDR1 is LGHDT and CDR2 YNNKEL (reference sequence). J lost 8 bases, V lost 1 base, and 4 bases had no gene match. The CDR3 consists of 16 residues.

The CDR3 protein is CSARKGQVQETQYF. DNA for the CDR3: TGCAGTGCTAGAAAGGGACAGGTCCAAGAGACCCAGTACTTC. The chain couples TRBV20-1 to TRBJ2-5; 8 bases fit TRBD1. The CDR3 length is 14 residues. With 2 bases clipped from V and 1 base from J, the junction kept 3 bases outside the gene matches. In germline, CDR1 is DFQATT, CDR2 SNEGSKA (reference sequence).

This clonotype was observed a single time. The rearrangement links TRBV9 to TRBJ1-1; D gene unclear. Looked up from germline, CDR1 is SGDLS and CDR2 is YYNGEE. This CDR3 comprises 13 residues. Trimming pared 4 bases from V and 1 base from J, leaving 8 bases between. CDR3 bases: TGTGCCAGCAGCCCCCGACAGAACACTGAAGCTTTCTTT. This encodes CASSPRQNTEAFF. The variable domain in full, completed from reference TRBV9 and TRBJ1-1, reads DSGVTQTPKHLITATGQRVTLRCSPRSGDLSVYWYQQSLDQGLQFLIQYYNGEERAKGNILERFSAQQFPDLHSELNLSSLELGDSALYFCASSPRQNTEAFFGQGTRLTVV.

V gene TRBV6-5 combines with J gene TRBJ1-2, with 7 bases that match TRBD1. CDR1 and CDR2 from the germline V gene are MNHEY and SVGAGI. This CDR3 spans 15 amino acids. V was clipped by 6 bases and J by 0 bases; unmatched bases: 7. DNA of the CDR3: TGTGCCAGCAGACAGTTGGACAGGACTAACTATGGCTACACCTTC. Protein: CASRQLDRTNYGYTF.

The rearrangement uses TRBV5-1 and TRBJ2-1; TRBD1 aligns across 7 bases. The CDR3 runs 13 residues. After removal of 7 bases from V and 7 bases from J, the junction contained 8 bases not matched to a gene. Germline CDR1 and CDR2: SGHRS and YFSETQ. CDR3 sequence reads: CASRVPGGNEQFF. DNA for the CDR3: TGCGCCAGCCGCGTTCCAGGGGGTAATGAGCAGTTCTTC.

This chain connects TRBV29-1 to TRBJ1-3, with D possibly TRBD1 on 6 matching bases. Germline CDR1 SQVTM, CDR2 ANQGSEA. The CDR3 totals 14 residues. Trimming pared 3 bases from V and 0 bases from J, leaving 9 bases between. Written as DNA, the CDR3 is TGCAGCGTTGAGGACAGTAACTCTGGAAACACCATATATTTT. Amino acid sequence: CSVEDSNSGNTIYF.

V usage is TRBV12-3 or TRBV12-4 and J usage is TRBJ1-1; D is possibly TRBD1 (5 bases). V was pared by 6 bases and J by 7 bases, with 18 bases between. CDR3 length: 14 amino acids. CDR3 nucleotide sequence: TGTGCCAGCAGCGCCTACAAGGGCAGGGATGAAGCTTTCTTT. It codes for CASSAYKGRDEAFF.

The rearrangement joins TRBV20-1 to TRBJ2-1; 9 nucleotides match TRBD2. The CDR3 sequence is 14 residues long. Germline V gene data show CDR1 as DFQATT and CDR2 as SNEGSKA (reference sequence). V lost 7 bases, J lost 7 bases, and 11 bases stayed unmatched. The DNA of the CDR3 is TGCAGTGGAGTTAAGACTAGCGGTAGGAATGAGCAGTTCTTC. This gives the protein CSGVKTSGRNEQFF.

V gene TRBV11-2 combines with J gene TRBJ1-3; D not certain. The CDR3 runs 13 residues. Germline V gives CDR1 SGHAT, CDR2 FQNNGV. V was trimmed by 4 bases and J by 4 bases, leaving 8 bases between them. The CDR3 DNA sequence: TGTGCCAGCAGCTCAGTTGCCGGAAACACCATATATTTT. Amino acid sequence: CASSSVAGNTIYF.

The genes are TRBV9 and TRBJ2-3; no clear D. CDR3 length: 16 residues. Looked up from germline, CDR1 is SGDLS and CDR2 is YYNGEE. Trimming took 0 bases from V and 0 from J, leaving 11 bases between them. The CDR3 here is CASSVVPEPSTDTQYF. The CDR3 DNA reads as TGTGCCAGCAGCGTAGTCCCGGAACCTAGCACAGATACGCAGTATTTT.

The V call is TRBV7-6, the J call TRBJ2-1; 9 positions agree with TRBD2. V gave up 8 bases and J gave up 9 bases; unmatched junction bases: 20. CDR1 SGHVS and CDR2 FNYEAQ come from the germline V gene. The CDR3 covers 17 residues. The CDR3 DNA reads as TGTGCCAGCGGGGAGCTAAGCGGGAGGTTGAGATCCGGTGAGCAGTTCTTC. Protein product: CASGELSGRLRSGEQFF.

The rearrangement links TRBV29-1 to TRBJ2-7; tentatively, D is TRBD2 (6 bases). The CDR3 loop spans 15 amino acids. Deletions cut 5 bases from V and 0 bases from J, with 17 bases between. From germline, CDR1 is SQVTM and CDR2 ANQGSEA. CDR3 coding DNA: TGCAGCGTTTTAGGGTATACCGGGGGCTCCTACGAGCAGTACTTC. This encodes CSVLGYTGGSYEQYF.